This is a list of T cell receptor beta chains from one sample in a study of cytotoxic CD8 clonotypes in ibrutinib-treated CLL. Sequencing was performed with immunoSEQ multiplex PCR; in TCRdb, only in-frame clones are kept and a portion is missing. This sample has roughly 150,000 clones, with roughly 76% found just once. This specimen was PBMCs, taken after 24 months of ibrutinib treatment. The receptors were gathered from a human donor with chronic lymphocytic leukemia. CDR3s leave out the opening cysteine and the closing phenylalanine or tryptophan. A D gene is named only where the DNA matches it firmly.

13	NA	TRBV6-5	TRBJ2-7	ASSYSTRATLEQY
11	NA	TRBV7-2	TRBJ1-4	ASSLNPDEKLF
14	NA	TRBV7-2	TRBJ2-3	ASSLLDITSTDTQY
13	NA	TRBV18	TRBJ2-5	ASSPRDPRGETQY
13	NA	TRBV19	TRBJ2-3	ASSIGGRYTDTQY
12	NA	TRBV7-3	TRBJ2-5	ASSLGPRWETQY
9	NA	TRBV20-1	TRBJ2-1	SATDPNEQF
14	TRBD1	TRBV4-3	TRBJ1-3	ASSQDKGQGTNTIY
12	NA	TRBV6-1	TRBJ1-1	ASSEPWMNTEAF
12	TRBD1	TRBV5-4	TRBJ2-3	ASSLDRAGDTQY
11	NA	TRBV5-1	TRBJ1-1	ASSFGVGTEAF
14	NA	TRBV2	TRBJ1-1	ASSVGRSFTNTEAF
9	NA	TRBV6-5	TRBJ1-2	ASGDVGGYT
10	NA	TRBV28	TRBJ1-1	ASTVGGTEAF
13	NA	TRBV2	TRBJ1-5	ASSPGLGGNQPQH
11	NA	TRBV7-8	TRBJ1-5	ASSLALDQPQH
13	NA	TRBV6-5	TRBJ1-4	ASRLRGRSNEKLF